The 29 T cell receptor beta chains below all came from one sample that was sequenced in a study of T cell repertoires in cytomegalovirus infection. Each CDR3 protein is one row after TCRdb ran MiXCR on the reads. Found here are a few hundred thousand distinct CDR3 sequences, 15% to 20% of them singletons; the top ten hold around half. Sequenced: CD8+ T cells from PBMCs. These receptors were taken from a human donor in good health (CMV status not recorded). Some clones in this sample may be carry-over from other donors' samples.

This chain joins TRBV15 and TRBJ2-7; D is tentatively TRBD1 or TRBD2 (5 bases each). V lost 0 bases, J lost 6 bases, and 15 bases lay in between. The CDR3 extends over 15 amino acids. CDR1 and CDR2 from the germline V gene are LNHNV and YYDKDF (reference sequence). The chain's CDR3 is CATSRDLGEVSEQYF. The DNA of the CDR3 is TGTGCCACCAGCAGAGATCTGGGGGAAGTGAGCGAGCAGTACTTC.

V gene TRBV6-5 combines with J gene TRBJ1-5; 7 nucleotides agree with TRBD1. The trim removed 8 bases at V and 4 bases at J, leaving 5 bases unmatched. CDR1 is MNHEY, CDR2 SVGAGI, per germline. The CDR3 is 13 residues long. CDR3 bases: TGTGCCAGCCGGGACAGCCTAAATCAGCCCCAGCATTTT. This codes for CASRDSLNQPQHF.

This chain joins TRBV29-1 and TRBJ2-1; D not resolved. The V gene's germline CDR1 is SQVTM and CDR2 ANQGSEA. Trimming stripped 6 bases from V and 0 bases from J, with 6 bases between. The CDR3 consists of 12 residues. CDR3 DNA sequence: TGCAGCGTGGTGTACTCCTACAATGAGCAGTTCTTC. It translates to CSVVYSYNEQFF.

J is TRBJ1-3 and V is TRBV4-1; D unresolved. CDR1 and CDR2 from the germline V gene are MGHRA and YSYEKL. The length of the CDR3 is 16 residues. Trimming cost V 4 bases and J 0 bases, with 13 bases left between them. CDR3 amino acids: CASSPSLLVSGNTIYF. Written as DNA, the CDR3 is TGCGCCAGCAGCCCTTCCCTATTAGTCTCTGGAAACACCATATATTTT.

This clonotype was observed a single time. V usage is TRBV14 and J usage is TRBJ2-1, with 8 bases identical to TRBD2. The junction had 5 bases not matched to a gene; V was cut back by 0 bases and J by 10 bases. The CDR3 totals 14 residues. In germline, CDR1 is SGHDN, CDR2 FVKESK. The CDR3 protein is CASSQEPRGGEQFF. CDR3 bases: TGTGCCAGCAGCCAAGAACCGCGCGGGGGGGAGCAGTTCTTC.

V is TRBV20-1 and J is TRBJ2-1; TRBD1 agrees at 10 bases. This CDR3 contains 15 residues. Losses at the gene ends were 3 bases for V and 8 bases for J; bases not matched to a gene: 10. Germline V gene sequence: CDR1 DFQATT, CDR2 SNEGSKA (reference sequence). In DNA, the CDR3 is TGCAGTGCTAGTTCCGGGACAGGGGCTAGTGATGAGCAGTTCTTC. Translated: CSASSGTGASDEQFF.

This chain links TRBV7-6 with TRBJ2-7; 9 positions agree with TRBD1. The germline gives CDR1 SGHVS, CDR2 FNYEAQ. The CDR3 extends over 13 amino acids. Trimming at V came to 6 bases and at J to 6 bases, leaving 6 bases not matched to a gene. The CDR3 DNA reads TGTGCCAGCAGGGGGACAGGGCCGCTCGAGCAGTACTTC. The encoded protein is CASRGTGPLEQYF.

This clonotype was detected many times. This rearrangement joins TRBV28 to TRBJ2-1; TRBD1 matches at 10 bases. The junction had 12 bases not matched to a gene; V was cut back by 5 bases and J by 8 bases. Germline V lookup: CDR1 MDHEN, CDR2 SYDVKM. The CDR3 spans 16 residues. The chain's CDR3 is CASSATPGQGLYEQFF. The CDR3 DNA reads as TGTGCCAGCAGTGCCACTCCGGGACAGGGGCTTTATGAGCAGTTCTTC.

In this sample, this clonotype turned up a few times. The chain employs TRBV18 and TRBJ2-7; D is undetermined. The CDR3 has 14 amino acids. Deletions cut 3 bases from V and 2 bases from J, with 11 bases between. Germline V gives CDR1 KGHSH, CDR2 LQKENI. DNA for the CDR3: TGTGCCAGCTCACCTACGGTCAGAACCTACGAGCAGTACTTC. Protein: CASSPTVRTYEQYF.

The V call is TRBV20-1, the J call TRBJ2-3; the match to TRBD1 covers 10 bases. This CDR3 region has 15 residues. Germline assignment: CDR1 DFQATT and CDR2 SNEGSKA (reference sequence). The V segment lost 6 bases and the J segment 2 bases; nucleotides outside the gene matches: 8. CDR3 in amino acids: CSARDRGGFTDTQYF. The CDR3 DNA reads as TGCAGTGCGAGGGACAGGGGAGGGTTCACAGATACGCAGTATTTT.

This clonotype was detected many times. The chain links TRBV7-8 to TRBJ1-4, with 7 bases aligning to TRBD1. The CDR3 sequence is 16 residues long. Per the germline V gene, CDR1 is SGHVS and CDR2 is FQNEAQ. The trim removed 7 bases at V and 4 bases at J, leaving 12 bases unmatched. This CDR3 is CASNVAPGQFNEKLFF. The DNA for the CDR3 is TGTGCCAGCAACGTAGCCCCGGGACAGTTTAATGAAAAACTGTTTTTT.

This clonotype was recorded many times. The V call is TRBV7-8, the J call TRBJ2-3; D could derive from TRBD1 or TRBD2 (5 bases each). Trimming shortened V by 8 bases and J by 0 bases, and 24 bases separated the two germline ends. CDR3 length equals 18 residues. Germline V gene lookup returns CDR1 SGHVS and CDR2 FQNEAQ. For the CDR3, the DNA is TGTGCCAGCGAAAGCTTAGGTCCGCAGGGACCCAGCACAGATACGCAGTATTTT. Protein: CASESLGPQGPSTDTQYF. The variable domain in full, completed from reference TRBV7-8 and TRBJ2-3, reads GAGVSQSPRYKVAKRGQDVALRCDPISGHVSLFWYQQALGQGPEFLTYFQNEAQLDKSGLPSDRFFAERPEGSVSTLKIQRTQQEDSAVYLCASESLGPQGPSTDTQYFGPGTRLTVL.

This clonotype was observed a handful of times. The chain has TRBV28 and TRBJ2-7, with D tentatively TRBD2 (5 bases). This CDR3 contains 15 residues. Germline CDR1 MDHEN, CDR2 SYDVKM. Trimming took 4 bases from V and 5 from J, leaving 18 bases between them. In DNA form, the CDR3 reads TGTGCCAGCAGTTCTCCGCTGAGGTCGAGGGACGAGCAGTACTTC. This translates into CASSSPLRSRDEQYF.

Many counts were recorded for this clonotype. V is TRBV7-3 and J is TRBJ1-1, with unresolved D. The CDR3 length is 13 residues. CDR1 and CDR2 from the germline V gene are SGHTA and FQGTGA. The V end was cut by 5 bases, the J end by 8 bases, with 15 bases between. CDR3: CASSAAAGREAFF. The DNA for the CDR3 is TGTGCCAGCAGCGCCGCGGCGGGGAGGGAAGCTTTCTTT.

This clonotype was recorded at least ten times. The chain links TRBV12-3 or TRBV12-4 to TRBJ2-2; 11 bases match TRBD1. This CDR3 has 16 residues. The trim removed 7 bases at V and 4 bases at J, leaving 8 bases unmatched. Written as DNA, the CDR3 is TGTGCCAGCATCAATATTGGGACAGGGGGCACCGGGGAGCTGTTTTTT. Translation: CASINIGTGGTGELFF.

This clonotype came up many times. The CDR3 loop reads CASSSIRRQGYEQFF. For the CDR3, the DNA is TGTGCCAGCAGTTCCATACGCCGACAGGGCTATGAGCAGTTCTTC. The gene calls are TRBV28 and TRBJ2-1; 7 nucleotides line up with TRBD1. Unmatched junction bases numbered 11, after V lost 4 bases and J lost 8 bases. The germline CDR1 and CDR2 sequences are MDHEN and SYDVKM. CDR3 length equals 15 residues.

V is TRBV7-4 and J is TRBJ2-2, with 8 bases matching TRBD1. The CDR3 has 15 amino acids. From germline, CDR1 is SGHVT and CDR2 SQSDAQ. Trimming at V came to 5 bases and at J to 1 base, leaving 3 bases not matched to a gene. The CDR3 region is CASSPGQGNTGELFF. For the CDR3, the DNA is TGTGCCAGCAGCCCTGGACAGGGGAACACCGGGGAGCTGTTTTTT.

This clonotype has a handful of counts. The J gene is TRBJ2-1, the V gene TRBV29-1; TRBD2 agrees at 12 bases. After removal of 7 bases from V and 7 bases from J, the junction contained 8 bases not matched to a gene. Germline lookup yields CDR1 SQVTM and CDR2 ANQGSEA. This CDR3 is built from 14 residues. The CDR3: CSAMTSGGQNEQFF. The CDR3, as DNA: TGCAGCGCCATGACTAGCGGGGGCCAAAATGAGCAGTTCTTC.

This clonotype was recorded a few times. In nucleotides, the CDR3 is TGTGCCAGCAGTGAAGAGGGGACCGGGACAGGTATCTACGAGCAGTACTTC. Translation: CASSEEGTGTGIYEQYF. The chain uses TRBV2 and TRBJ2-7; 8 bases line up with TRBD1. The CDR3 is made up of 17 amino acids. The germline gives CDR1 SNHLY, CDR2 FYNNEI. Unmatched junction bases numbered 11, after V lost 1 base and J lost 3 bases. The variable domain in full, completed from reference TRBV2 and TRBJ2-7, reads EPEVTQTPSHQVTQMGQEVILRCVPISNHLYFYWYRQILGQKVEFLVSFYNNEISEKSEIFDDQFSVERPDGSNFTLKIRSTKLEDSAMYFCASSEEGTGTGIYEQYFGPGTRLTVT.

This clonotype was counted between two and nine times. For the CDR3, the DNA is TGTGCCAGCTCACCAAGTCTCTCGGTTGTTTACGAGCAGTACTTC. Its protein product is CASSPSLSVVYEQYF. V is TRBV18 and J is TRBJ2-7; D is unresolved. Germline lookup yields CDR1 KGHSH and CDR2 LQKENI. The length of the CDR3 is 15 residues. Trimming pared 2 bases from V and 4 bases from J, leaving 15 bases between.

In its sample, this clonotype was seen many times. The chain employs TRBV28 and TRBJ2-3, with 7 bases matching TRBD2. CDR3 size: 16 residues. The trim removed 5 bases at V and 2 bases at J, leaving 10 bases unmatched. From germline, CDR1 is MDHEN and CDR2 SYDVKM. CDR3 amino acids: CASSPRTRKITDTQYF. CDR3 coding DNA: TGTGCCAGCAGTCCGCGGACTAGGAAGATCACAGATACGCAGTATTTT.

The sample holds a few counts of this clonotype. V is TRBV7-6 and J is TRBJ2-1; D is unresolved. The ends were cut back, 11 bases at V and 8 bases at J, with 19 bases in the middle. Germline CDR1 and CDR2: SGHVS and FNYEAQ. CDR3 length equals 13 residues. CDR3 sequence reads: CACSQEVWDEQFF. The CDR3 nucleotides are TGTGCCTGCTCTCAAGAGGTATGGGATGAGCAGTTCTTC.

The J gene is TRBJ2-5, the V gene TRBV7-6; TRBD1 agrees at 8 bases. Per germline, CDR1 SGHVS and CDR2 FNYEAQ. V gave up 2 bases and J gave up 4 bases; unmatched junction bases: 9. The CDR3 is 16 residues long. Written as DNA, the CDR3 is TGTGCCAGCAGCTTAATCCCCGGACAGGGCTCAGAGACCCAGTACTTC. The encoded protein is CASSLIPGQGSETQYF.

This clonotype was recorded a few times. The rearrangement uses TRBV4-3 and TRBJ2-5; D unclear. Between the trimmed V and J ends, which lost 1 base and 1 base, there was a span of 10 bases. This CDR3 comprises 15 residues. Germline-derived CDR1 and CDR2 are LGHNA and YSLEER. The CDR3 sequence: CASSQGALGQETQYF. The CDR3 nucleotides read TGCGCCAGCAGCCAAGGGGCGCTAGGCCAAGAGACCCAGTACTTC.

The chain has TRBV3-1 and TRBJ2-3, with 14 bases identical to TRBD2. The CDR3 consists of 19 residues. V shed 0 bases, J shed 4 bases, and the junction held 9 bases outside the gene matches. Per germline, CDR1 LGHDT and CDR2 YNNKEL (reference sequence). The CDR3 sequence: CASSQDSRTSGGLADTQYF. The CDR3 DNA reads TGTGCCAGCAGCCAAGATTCGCGGACTAGCGGGGGGTTGGCAGATACGCAGTATTTT.

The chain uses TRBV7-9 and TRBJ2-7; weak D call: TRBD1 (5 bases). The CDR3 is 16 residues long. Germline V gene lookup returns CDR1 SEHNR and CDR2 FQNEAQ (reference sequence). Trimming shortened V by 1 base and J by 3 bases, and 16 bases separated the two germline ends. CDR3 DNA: TGTGCCAGCAGCTTAGAATCTCCGACAGCCGACTACGAGCAGTACTTC. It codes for CASSLESPTADYEQYF. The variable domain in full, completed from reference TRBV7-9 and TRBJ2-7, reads DTGVSQNPRHKITKRGQNVTFRCDPISEHNRLYWYRQTLGQGPEFLTYFQNEAQLEKSRLLSDRFSAERPKGSFSTLEIQRTEQGDSAMYLCASSLESPTADYEQYFGPGTRLTVT.

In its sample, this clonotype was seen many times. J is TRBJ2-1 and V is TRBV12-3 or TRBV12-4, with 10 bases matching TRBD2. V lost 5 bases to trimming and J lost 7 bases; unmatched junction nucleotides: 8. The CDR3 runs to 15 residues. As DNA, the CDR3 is TGTGCCAGCAGTATTAGCGGGGGGTCGCAGAATGAGCAGTTCTTC. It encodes CASSISGGSQNEQFF.

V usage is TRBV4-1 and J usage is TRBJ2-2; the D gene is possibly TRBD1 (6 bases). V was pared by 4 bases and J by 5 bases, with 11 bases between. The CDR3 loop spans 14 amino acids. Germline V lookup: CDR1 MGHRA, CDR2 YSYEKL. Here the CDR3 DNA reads TGCGCCAGCAGCCGAAACAGGGAAACCGGGGAGCTGTTTTTT. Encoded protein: CASSRNRETGELFF.

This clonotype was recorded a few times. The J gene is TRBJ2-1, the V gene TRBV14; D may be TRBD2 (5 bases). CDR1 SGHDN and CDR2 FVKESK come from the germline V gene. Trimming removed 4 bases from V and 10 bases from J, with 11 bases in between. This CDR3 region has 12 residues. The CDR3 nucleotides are TGTGCCAGCAGCCGGGAGCGCAGGGAGCAGTTCTTC. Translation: CASSRERREQFF.